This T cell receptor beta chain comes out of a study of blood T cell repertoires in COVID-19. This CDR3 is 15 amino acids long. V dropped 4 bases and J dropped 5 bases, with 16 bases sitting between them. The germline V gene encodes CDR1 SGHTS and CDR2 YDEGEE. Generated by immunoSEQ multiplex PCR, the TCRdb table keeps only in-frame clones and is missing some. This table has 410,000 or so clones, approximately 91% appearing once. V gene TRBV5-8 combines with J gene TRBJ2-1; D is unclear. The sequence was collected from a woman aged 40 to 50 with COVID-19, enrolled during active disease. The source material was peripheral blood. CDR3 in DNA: TGTGCCAGCAGCGCTTTTAGTCCATTGGACAATGAGCAGTTCTTC. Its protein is CASSAFSPLDNEQFF.